These 10 T cell receptor beta chains came from one sample sequenced in a study of control samples from healthy donors and cancer patients. The method was immunoSEQ multiplex PCR; TCRdb's version includes in-frame clones alone and lacks a portion of them. The top ten hold roughly a fifth of the sample, which has tens of thousands of clones, 79% seen once. Material for sequencing was PBMCs. Source of these receptors: a man aged 60 to 69 with head and neck cancer.

The V call is TRBV7-2, the J call TRBJ1-5; D unclear. The V gene's germline CDR1 is SGHTA and CDR2 FQGNSA. CDR3 length: 15 residues. V was shortened by 5 bases and J by 6 bases, with 17 bases between the two germline ends. The DNA of the CDR3 is TGTGCCAGCAGCCAAGGCAGAACACCAAGTCAGCCCCAGCATTTT. Amino acids: CASSQGRTPSQPQHF.

CDR3 region: CATSETDRTYEQYF. The CDR3 region has the DNA TGTGCCACCAGTGAAACGGACCGTACCTACGAGCAGTACTTC. J is TRBJ2-7 and V is TRBV24-1; no clear D gene. Germline V gene sequence: CDR1 KGHDR, CDR2 SFDVKD. V was clipped by 4 bases and J by 2 bases, with 11 bases between them. CDR3 length equals 14 residues.

The rearrangement links TRBV27 to TRBJ2-1, with D possibly being TRBD1 (5 bases). Looked up from germline, CDR1 is MNHEY and CDR2 is SMNVEV (reference sequence). V was shortened by 1 base and J by 3 bases, with 10 bases between the two germline ends. The CDR3 is 15 amino acids. CDR3 coding DNA: TGTGCCAGCAGTTTATTAAGGGGCGGCTACAATGAGCAGTTCTTC. It codes for CASSLLRGGYNEQFF.

The chain links TRBV28 to TRBJ2-3; 7 nucleotides agree with TRBD2. This CDR3 comprises 14 residues. Germline assignment: CDR1 MDHEN and CDR2 SYDVKM. Trimming at V came to 5 bases and at J to 0 bases, leaving 2 bases not matched to a gene. CDR3 bases: TGTGCCAGCAGTCAGCGGGGTAGCACAGATACGCAGTATTTT. It encodes CASSQRGSTDTQYF.

The chain joins TRBV9 to TRBJ1-6; D is possibly TRBD1 (5 bases). V was trimmed by 1 base and J by 7 bases, leaving 12 bases between them. Germline V gene lookup returns CDR1 SGDLS and CDR2 YYNGEE. This CDR3 comprises 15 residues. For the CDR3, the DNA is TGTGCCAGCAGCGTAAACTCGCAGGGAAATTCACCCCTCCACTTT. Translating gives CASSVNSQGNSPLHF.

This clone has just one count. This chain uses TRBV28 with TRBJ1-3; 10 nucleotides match TRBD1. The germline gives CDR1 MDHEN, CDR2 SYDVKM. CDR3 length equals 15 residues. With V trimmed by 0 bases and J by 4 bases, 0 bases remained unmatched. This CDR3 is CASSLWGQGGNTIYF. The CDR3 DNA is TGTGCCAGCAGTTTATGGGGACAGGGGGGAAACACCATATATTTT.

This chain uses TRBV7-9 with TRBJ1-6; D gene uncertain. Germline-derived CDR1 and CDR2 are SEHNR and FQNEAQ (reference sequence). V was shortened by 8 bases and J by 0 bases, with 11 bases between the two germline ends. The CDR3 totals 15 residues. The DNA of the CDR3 is TGTGCCAGCGGCGCCGGGAGCTCCTATAATTCACCCCTCCACTTT. Translation: CASGAGSSYNSPLHF.

The chain combines TRBV18 with TRBJ2-3; 8 bases line up with TRBD2. CDR3 length equals 15 residues. Germline assignment: CDR1 KGHSH and CDR2 LQKENI. The J segment lost 0 bases and the V segment lost 3 bases, leaving 2 bases of the junction unmatched. The CDR3: CASSPTSGSTDTQYF. The CDR3 region has the DNA TGTGCCAGCTCACCTACTAGCGGAAGCACAGATACGCAGTATTTT. The variable domain in full, completed from reference TRBV18 and TRBJ2-3, reads NAGVMQNPRHLVRRRGQEARLRCSPMKGHSHVYWYRQLPEEGLKFMVYLQKENIIDESGMPKERFSAEFPKEGPSILRIQQVVRGDSAAYFCASSPTSGSTDTQYFGPGTRLTVL.

This rearrangement joins TRBV14 to TRBJ2-6; D is undetermined. The CDR3 covers 15 residues. Germline assignment: CDR1 SGHDN and CDR2 FVKESK. V shed 4 bases and J shed 4 bases, with 11 bases lying between them. CDR3 coding DNA: TGTGCCAGCAGCCTTGCGTTTACCGGGGCCAACGTCCTGACTTTC. The encoded protein is CASSLAFTGANVLTF.

The chain joins TRBV7-9 to TRBJ1-2; D is ambiguous. V lost 2 bases and J 3 bases, leaving 10 bases between the germline ends. The germline CDR1 and CDR2 sequences are SEHNR and FQNEAQ (reference sequence). This CDR3 region has 14 residues. CDR3 loop: CASSLTRSHYGYTF. In nucleotides, the CDR3 is TGTGCCAGCAGCTTAACTCGGTCGCACTATGGCTACACCTTC.